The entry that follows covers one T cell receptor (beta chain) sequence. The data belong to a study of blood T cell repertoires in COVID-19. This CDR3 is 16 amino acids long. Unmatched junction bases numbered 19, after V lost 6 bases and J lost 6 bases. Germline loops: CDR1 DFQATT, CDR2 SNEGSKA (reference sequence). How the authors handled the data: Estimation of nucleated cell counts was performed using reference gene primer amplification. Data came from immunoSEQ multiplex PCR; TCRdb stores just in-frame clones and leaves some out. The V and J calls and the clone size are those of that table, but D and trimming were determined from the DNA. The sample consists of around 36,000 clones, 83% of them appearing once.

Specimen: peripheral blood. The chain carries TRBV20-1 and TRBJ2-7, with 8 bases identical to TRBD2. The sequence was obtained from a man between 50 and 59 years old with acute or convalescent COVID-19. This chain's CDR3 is CSASKGSGVISLEQYF. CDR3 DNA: TGCAGTGCAAGTAAGGGTAGCGGGGTCATATCCCTCGAGCAGTACTTC.